This T cell receptor beta chain came from a study of regulatory T cells in long-lasting Graves disease. The CDR3 has 14 amino acids. V was clipped by 4 bases and J by 0 bases, with 6 bases between them. Germline CDR1 SGHTA, CDR2 FQGNSA. There are many counts of this clonotype. Its antigen is not known. The time point is: persistent/refractory GD, antithyroid drugs over 5 years with positive TRAb. RNA isolated from PBMCs was used to make the TCR library. Clinicians diagnosed Graves' disease using American Thyroid Association guidelines. Study conclusions and caveats: For persistent Graves' patients, TCR diversity was lower than for newly diagnosed ones.

In building TCR beta libraries, iRepertoire HTBI primers were used together with Arm-PCR of CDR3 regions. TCRdb processed the multiplex PCR reads anew with MiXCR; each CDR3 protein has one entry. This repertoire shows a few hundred thousand distinct CDR3 sequences, roughly 25% found once; its top ten account for roughly a quarter. The gene calls are TRBV7-2 and TRBJ1-4; no definite D call. This receptor was identified in a woman aged 40 to 55 with Graves disease. Here the sequenced sample was peripheral blood mononuclear cells (PBMCs), taken when the disease was refractory, from a patient treated with antithyroid drugs. CDR3 amino acids: CASSSGTTNEKLFF. The DNA of the CDR3 is TGTGCCAGCAGCTCCGGAACAACTAATGAAAAACTGTTTTTT.